The clone carrying this T cell receptor beta chain was detected only a few times. Its specificity is not known. The data belong to a study of post-analysis software for immune sequencing data. Study-wide findings and caveats: Controls significantly exceeded multiple sclerosis patients in normalized Chao1 diversity. Patients showed TRBV5-6, TRBV5-1 and TRBV20-1 among roughly 5 TRBV segments more frequent than in controls.

Prepared libraries of TCR beta cDNA carried unique molecular identifiers. One entry per CDR3 protein, called by TCRdb with MiXCR from the PCR reads. The table has approximately 460,000 distinct CDR3 sequences, over 35% seen once; the top ten hold 9.5% to 13%. The CDR3 has 16 residues. The sequence was collected from a girl aged 10 to 17 with multiple sclerosis. The rearrangement links TRBV21-1 to TRBJ2-4; the listed D gene, TRBD2, was not tested against the DNA. The better agreement between TRBJ2-7 and the DNA end casts doubt on the J call. TRBV21-1 is shown as a pseudogene. Sequencing was carried out using blood. CDR3 nucleotide sequence: TGTGCCAGCAGCGGGTGCTTCAGCGGGAATCTGAGCGAGCAGTACTTC. Protein product: CASSGCFSGNLSEQYF.